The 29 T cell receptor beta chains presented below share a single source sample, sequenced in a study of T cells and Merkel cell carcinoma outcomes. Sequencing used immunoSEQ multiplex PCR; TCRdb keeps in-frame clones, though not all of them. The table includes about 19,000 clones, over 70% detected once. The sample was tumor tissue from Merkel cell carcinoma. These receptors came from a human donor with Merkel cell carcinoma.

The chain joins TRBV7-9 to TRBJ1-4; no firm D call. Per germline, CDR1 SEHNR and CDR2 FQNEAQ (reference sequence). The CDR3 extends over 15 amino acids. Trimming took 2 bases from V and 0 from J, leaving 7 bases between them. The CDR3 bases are TGTGCCAGCAGCTTAAGAGTCGCAACTAATGAAAAACTGTTTTTT. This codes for CASSLRVATNEKLFF.

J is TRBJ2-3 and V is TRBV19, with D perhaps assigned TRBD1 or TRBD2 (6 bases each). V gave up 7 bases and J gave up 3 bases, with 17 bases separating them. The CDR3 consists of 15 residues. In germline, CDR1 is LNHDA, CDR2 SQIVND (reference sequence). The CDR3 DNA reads TGTGCCAGTACCCTCATGGGGGCGGGGACAGATACGCAGTATTTT. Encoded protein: CASTLMGAGTDTQYF.

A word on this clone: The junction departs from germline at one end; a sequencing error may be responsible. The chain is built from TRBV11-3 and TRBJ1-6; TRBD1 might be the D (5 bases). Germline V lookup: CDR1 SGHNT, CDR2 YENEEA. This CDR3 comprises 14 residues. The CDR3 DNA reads TGTGCCAGCAGCTTGGAGACAGCGATTTCACCCCTCTACTTT. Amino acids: CASSLETAISPLYF.

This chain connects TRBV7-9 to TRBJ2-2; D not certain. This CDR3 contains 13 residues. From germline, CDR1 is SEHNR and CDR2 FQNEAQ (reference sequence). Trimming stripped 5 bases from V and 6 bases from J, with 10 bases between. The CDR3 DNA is TGTGCCAGCAGCCTCCTATCCGCCGGGGAGCTGTTTTTT. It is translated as CASSLLSAGELFF.

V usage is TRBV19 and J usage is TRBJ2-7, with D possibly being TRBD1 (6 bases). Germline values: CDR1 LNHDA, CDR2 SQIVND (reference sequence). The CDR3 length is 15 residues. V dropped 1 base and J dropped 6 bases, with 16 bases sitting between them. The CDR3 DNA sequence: TGTGCCAGTAGTATAGGAGGGACAAGGGTCATCGAGCAGTACTTC. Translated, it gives CASSIGGTRVIEQYF.

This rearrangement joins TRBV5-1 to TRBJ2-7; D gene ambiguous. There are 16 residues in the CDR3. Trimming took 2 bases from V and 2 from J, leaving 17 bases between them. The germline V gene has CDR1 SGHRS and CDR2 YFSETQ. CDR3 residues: CASSFPVAGAPYEQYF. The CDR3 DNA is TGCGCCAGCAGCTTCCCGGTGGCAGGTGCCCCCTACGAGCAGTACTTC.

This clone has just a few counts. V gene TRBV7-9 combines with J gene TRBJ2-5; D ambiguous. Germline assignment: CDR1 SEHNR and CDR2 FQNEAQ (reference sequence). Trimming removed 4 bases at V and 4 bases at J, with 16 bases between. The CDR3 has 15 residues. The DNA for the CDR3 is TGTGCCAGCAGCTCCCCCCGACGGCCAGGAGAGACCCAGTACTTC. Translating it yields CASSSPRRPGETQYF.

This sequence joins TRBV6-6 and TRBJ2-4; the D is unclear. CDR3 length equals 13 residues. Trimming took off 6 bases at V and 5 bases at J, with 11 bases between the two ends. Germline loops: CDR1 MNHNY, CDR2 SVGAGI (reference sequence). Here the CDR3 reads CASRNPRQNIQYF. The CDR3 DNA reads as TGTGCCAGCAGGAACCCTAGGCAAAACATTCAGTACTTC.

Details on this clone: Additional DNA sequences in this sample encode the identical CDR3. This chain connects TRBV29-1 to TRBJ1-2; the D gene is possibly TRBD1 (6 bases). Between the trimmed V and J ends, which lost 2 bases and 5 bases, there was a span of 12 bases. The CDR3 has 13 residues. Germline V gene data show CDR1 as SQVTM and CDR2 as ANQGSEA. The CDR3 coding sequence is TGCAGCGTTGAATGGCAGGGGCCTTATGGCTACACCTTC. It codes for CSVEWQGPYGYTF.

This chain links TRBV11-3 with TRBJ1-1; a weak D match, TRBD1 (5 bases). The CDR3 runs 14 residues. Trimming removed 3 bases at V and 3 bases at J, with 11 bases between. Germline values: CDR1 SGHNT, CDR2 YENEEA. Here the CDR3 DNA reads TGTGCCAGCAGCTTGGGCAGGGTGGACACTGAAGCTTTCTTT. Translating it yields CASSLGRVDTEAFF.

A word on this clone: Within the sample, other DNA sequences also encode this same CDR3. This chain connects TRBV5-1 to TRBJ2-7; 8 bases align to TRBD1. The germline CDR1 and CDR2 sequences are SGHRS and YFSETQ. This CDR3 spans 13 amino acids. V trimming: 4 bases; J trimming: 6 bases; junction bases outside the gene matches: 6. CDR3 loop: CASSVDRATEQYF. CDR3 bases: TGCGCCAGCAGCGTGGACAGGGCGACCGAGCAGTACTTC.

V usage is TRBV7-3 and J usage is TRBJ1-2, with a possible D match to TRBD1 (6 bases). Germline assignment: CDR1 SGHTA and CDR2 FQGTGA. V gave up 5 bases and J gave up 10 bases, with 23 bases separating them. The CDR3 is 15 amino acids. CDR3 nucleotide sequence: TGTGCCAGCAGCCCTACGGGGGGGCACCTTATTGACTACACCTTC. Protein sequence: CASSPTGGHLIDYTF.

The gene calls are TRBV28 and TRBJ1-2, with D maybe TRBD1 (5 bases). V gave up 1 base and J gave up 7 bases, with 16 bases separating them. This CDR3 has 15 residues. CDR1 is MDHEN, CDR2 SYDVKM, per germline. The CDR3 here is CASSLFGAGRCGYTF. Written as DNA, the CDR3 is TGTGCCAGCAGTTTATTCGGGGCCGGACGCTGTGGCTACACCTTC.

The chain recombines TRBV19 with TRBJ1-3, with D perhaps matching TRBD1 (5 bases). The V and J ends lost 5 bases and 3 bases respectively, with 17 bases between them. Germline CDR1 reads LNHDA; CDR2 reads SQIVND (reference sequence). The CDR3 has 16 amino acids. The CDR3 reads CASSWTPGVGGNTIYF. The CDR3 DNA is TGTGCCAGTAGTTGGACCCCGGGGGTCGGTGGAAACACCATATATTTT. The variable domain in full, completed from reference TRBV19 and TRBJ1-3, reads DGGITQSPKYLFRKEGQNVTLSCEQNLNHDAMYWYRQDPGQGLRLIYYSQIVNDFQKGDIAEGYSVSREKKESFPLTVTSAQKNPTAFYLCASSWTPGVGGNTIYFGEGSWLTVV.

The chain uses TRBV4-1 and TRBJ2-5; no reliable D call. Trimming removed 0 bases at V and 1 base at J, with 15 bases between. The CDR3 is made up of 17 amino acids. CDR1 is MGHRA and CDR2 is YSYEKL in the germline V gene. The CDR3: CASSQDGFWQLQETQYF. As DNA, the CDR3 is TGCGCCAGCAGCCAAGATGGGTTTTGGCAGCTCCAAGAGACCCAGTACTTC.

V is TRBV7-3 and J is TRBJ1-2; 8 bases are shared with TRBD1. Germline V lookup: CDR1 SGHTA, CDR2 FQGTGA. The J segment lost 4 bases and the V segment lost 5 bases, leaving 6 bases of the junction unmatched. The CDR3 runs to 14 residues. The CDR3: CASSLTGGFYGYTF. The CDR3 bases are TGTGCCAGCAGCCTTACAGGGGGTTTCTATGGCTACACCTTC. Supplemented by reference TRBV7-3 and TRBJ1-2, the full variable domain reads GAGVSQTPSNKVTEKGKYVELRCDPISGHTALYWYRQSLGQGPEFLIYFQGTGAADDSGLPNDRFFAVRPEGSVSTLKIQRTERGDSAVYLCASSLTGGFYGYTFGSGTRLTVV.

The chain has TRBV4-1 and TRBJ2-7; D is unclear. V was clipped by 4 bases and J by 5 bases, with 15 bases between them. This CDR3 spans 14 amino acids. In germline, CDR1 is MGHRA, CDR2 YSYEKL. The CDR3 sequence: CASSRLTVGHEQYF. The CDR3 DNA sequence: TGCGCCAGCAGCCGTCTAACGGTTGGCCACGAGCAGTACTTC.

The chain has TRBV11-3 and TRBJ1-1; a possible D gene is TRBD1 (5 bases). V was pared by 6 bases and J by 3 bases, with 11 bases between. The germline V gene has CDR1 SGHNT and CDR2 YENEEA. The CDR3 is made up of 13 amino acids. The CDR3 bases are TGTGCCAGCAGGCGGGGCACCCACACTGAAGCTTTCTTT. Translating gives CASRRGTHTEAFF.

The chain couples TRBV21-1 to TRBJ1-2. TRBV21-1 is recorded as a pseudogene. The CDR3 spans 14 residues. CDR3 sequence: CASSNRTDNYGYTF. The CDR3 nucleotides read TGTGCCAGCAGCAACCGGACTGATAACTATGGCTACACCTTC.

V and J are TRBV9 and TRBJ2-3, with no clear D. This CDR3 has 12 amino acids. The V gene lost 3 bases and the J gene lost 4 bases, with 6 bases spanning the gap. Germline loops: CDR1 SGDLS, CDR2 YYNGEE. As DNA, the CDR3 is TGTGCCAGCAGCGAGGGTTCAGATACGCAGTATTTT. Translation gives CASSEGSDTQYF.

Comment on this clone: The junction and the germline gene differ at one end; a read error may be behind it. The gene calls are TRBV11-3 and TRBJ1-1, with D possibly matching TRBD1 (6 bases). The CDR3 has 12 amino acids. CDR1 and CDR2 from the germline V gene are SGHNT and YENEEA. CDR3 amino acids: CVSSPRGTEAFF. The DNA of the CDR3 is TGTGTCAGCAGCCCCAGGGGCACTGAAGCTTTCTTT.

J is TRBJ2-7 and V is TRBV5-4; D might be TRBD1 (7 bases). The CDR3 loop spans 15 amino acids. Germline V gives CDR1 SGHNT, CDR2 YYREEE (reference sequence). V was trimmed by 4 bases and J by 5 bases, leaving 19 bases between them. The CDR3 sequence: CASSGGVDRNHEQYF. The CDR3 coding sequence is TGTGCCAGCAGCGGAGGGGTGGACAGGAACCACGAGCAGTACTTC.

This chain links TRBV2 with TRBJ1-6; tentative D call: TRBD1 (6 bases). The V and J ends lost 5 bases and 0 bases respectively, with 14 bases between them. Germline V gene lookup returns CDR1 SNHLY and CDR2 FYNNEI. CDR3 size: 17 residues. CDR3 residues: CASSLKGGSSYNSPLHF. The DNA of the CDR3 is TGTGCCAGCAGTTTGAAGGGGGGAAGCTCCTATAATTCACCCCTCCACTTT.

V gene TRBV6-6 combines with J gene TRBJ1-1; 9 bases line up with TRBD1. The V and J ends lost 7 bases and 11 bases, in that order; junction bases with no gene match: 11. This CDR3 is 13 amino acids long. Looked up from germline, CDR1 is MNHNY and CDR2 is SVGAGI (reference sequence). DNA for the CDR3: TGTGCCAGCACCCAGCCCGGGACAGGGATGGCTTTCTTT. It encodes CASTQPGTGMAFF.

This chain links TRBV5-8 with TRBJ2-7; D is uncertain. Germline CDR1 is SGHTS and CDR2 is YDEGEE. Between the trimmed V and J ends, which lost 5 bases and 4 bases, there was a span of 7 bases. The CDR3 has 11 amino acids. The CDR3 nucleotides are TGTGCCAGCAGACCGGGTTACGAGCAGTACTTC. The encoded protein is CASRPGYEQYF.

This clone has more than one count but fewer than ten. CDR3 protein: CASSQSLGGYADTQYF. The CDR3 bases are TGTGCCAGCAGCCAGTCACTGGGGGGATACGCAGATACGCAGTATTTT. J is TRBJ2-3 and V is TRBV13, with D possibly being TRBD2 (6 bases). This CDR3 has 16 residues. The germline V and J ends were trimmed by 5 bases and 4 bases, with 19 bases remaining between them. Germline assignment: CDR1 PRHDT and CDR2 FYEKMQ (reference sequence).

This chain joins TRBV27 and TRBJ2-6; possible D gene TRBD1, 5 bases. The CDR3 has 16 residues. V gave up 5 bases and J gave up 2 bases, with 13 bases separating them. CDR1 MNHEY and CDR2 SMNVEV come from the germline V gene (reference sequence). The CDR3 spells CASSILQGTGANVLTF. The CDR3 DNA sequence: TGTGCCAGCAGTATTCTCCAGGGAACTGGGGCCAACGTCCTGACTTTC.

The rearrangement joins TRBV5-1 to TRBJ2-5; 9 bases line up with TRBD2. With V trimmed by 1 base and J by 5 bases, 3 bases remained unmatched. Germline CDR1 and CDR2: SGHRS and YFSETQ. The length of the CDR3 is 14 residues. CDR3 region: CASSLLREGETQYF. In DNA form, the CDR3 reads TGCGCCAGCAGCTTGCTGCGGGAGGGGGAGACCCAGTACTTC.

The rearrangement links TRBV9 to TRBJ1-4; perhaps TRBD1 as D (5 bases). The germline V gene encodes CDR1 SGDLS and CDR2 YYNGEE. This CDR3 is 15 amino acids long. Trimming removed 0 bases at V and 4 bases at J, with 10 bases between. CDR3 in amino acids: CASSVVAGGNEKLFF. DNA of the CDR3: TGTGCCAGCAGCGTAGTAGCGGGGGGTAATGAAAAACTGTTTTTT.